Sequencing of this T cell receptor (beta chain) was carried out in a study of CD8 T cells in Susac syndrome. CDR3 length: 14 residues. The V and J ends lost 5 bases and 7 bases respectively, with 15 bases between them. Per germline, CDR1 SEHNR and CDR2 FQNEAQ (reference sequence). In contrast to the negatively isolated CD8+ and CD4+ T cells, TEMRA cells were FACS-enriched. RNA in amounts of roughly 0.5 to 1 ug was reverse transcribed with random hexamers. Multiplex PCR with immunoSEQ amplified the TCR beta CDR3 across 54 Vbeta and 13 Jbeta. MiXCR, applied by TCRdb to the immunoSEQ multiplex PCR reads, yields one record per CDR3 protein. In the table there are some 300,000 distinct CDR3 sequences, 89% of which are singletons.

This receptor was taken from a human donor with multiple sclerosis. The sample consisted of CD8+ T cells from PBMCs. This rearrangement joins TRBV7-9 to TRBJ2-1; D is unclear. CDR3 in amino acids: CASSPGPRENEQFF. Written as DNA, the CDR3 is TGTGCCAGCAGCCCCGGGCCTAGGGAAAATGAGCAGTTCTTC.